This is a list of T cell receptor beta chains from one sample in a study of blood T cell repertoires in COVID-19. Using immunoSEQ multiplex PCR, the repertoire was profiled, and TCRdb retains in-frame clones only, with some absent. Among more than 200,000 clones listed, 84% were seen once. The sample comprised PBMCs or T cells enriched from blood (not recorded which). The receptors derive from a man aged 60 to 75 who had recovered from COVID-19. CDR3s include the opening cysteine and the closing phenylalanine or tryptophan. The D gene is left open where the match is weak. For some rows the clone size is stated as once, few or many, or as a class when expanded; others skip it.

j_call,d_call,clone_size,v_call,cdr3_aa,cdr3_nt
TRBJ2-1,TRBD2,NA,TRBV5-1,CASSPSGGARNEQFF,TGCGCCAGCAGCCCCAGCGGGGGGGCCCGGAATGAGCAGTTCTTC
TRBJ2-2,NA,once,TRBV5-1,CASSLSWGLGTGELFF,TGCGCCAGCAGCTTGAGCTGGGGGCTGGGCACCGGGGAGCTGTTTTTT
TRBJ2-2,NA,NA,TRBV5-1,CASSPVEVPGELFF,TGCGCCAGCAGCCCAGTCGAGGTCCCCGGGGAGCTGTTTTTT
TRBJ1-5,NA,NA,TRBV12-3/TRBV12-4,CASSFWHQPQHF,TGTGCCAGCAGTTTTTGGCATCAGCCCCAGCATTTT
TRBJ2-7,TRBD1,NA,TRBV6-6,CATATGGYEQYF,TGTGCCACCGCGACAGGGGGCTACGAGCAGTACTTC
TRBJ2-7,TRBD1,NA,TRBV29-1,CSVRDSVNEQYF,TGCAGCGTTCGGGACAGTGTTAACGAGCAGTACTTC
TRBJ2-3,TRBD2,NA,TRBV12-5,CASALRGVDTQYF,TGTGCTAGTGCCCTGCGGGGGGTAGATACGCAGTATTTT
TRBJ1-2,TRBD1,NA,TRBV5-1,CASSFGTGANYGYTF,TGCGCCAGCAGCTTCGGGACAGGGGCCAACTATGGCTACACCTTC
TRBJ2-7,TRBD2,NA,TRBV18,CASSPGAGLAVSEQYF,TGTGCCAGCTCACCAGGAGCAGGACTAGCGGTTAGCGAGCAGTACTTC
TRBJ1-6,NA,NA,TRBV12-3/TRBV12-4,CASRYSSSGPLHF,TGTGCCAGCAGATACTCTTCCTCTGGACCCCTCCACTTT
TRBJ2-1,NA,NA,TRBV6-5,CASSYSGQGQDNEQFF,TGTGCCAGCAGTTACTCCGGCCAGGGGCAAGACAATGAGCAGTTCTTC
TRBJ1-5,TRBD1,NA,TRBV2,CASSRTGGIQPQHF,TGTGCCAGCAGCCGGACAGGGGGCATTCAGCCCCAGCATTTT
TRBJ1-6,NA,NA,TRBV6-5,CASRSGSSYNSPLHF,TGTGCCAGCCGCTCGGGAAGCTCCTATAATTCACCCCTCCACTTT
TRBJ1-4,NA,NA,TRBV9,CASSVGGTGPEKLFF,TGTGCCAGCAGCGTAGGGGGTACAGGTCCCGAAAAACTGTTTTTT
TRBJ1-2,NA,NA,TRBV5-1,CASSPDTTNYGYTF,TGCGCCAGCAGCCCCGACACAACTAACTATGGCTACACCTTC
TRBJ1-4,TRBD1,NA,TRBV4-1,CASSQGYIGQARDEKLFF,TGCGCCAGCAGCCAAGGCTATATAGGACAGGCCCGCGACGAAAAACTGTTTTTT
TRBJ2-1,TRBD2,NA,TRBV7-8,CASSPVGGGAYSEQFF,TGTGCCAGCAGCCCCGTGGGCGGGGGGGCCTATAGTGAGCAGTTCTTC
TRBJ1-2,NA,once,TRBV11-2,CASSLAGNYGYTF,TGTGCCAGCAGCTTAGCAGGGAACTATGGCTACACCTTC
TRBJ2-2,NA,NA,TRBV7-3,CASSLTGANANTGELFF,TGTGCCAGCAGCTTAACGGGGGCCAACGCGAACACCGGGGAGCTGTTTTTT
TRBJ1-1,NA,NA,TRBV4-3,CASSQAALFQAQAFF,TGCGCCAGCAGCCAAGCCGCCCTTTTTCAGGCCCAAGCTTTCTTT
TRBJ1-1,TRBD1,NA,TRBV18,CASSPPRGQGKFDMNTEAFF,TGTGCCAGCTCACCACCAAGAGGACAGGGAAAATTTGACATGAACACTGAAGCTTTCTTT
TRBJ1-2,NA,NA,TRBV5-8,CASSLGQNYGYTF,TGTGCCAGCAGCTTGGGTCAGAACTATGGCTACACCTTC
TRBJ2-6,TRBD1,NA,TRBV15,CATSLRTGFLGAGANVLTF,TGTGCCACCAGCCTCCGGACAGGGTTTCTGGGGGCTGGGGCCAACGTCCTGACTTTC
TRBJ1-3,NA,NA,TRBV11-3,CASSSGVGNTIYF,TGTGCCAGCAGCTCAGGGGTCGGAAACACCATATATTTT
TRBJ1-5,NA,NA,TRBV18,CASSRQGNQPQHF,TGTGCCAGCTCACGTCAGGGGAATCAGCCCCAGCATTTT
TRBJ1-3,TRBD1,NA,TRBV6-6,CASSPHSTGGRSGNTIYF,TGTGCCAGCAGTCCTCACTCGACAGGGGGCCGCTCTGGAAACACCATATATTTT
TRBJ2-3,NA,NA,TRBV29-1,CSSRLRGTADTQYF,TGCAGCTCCCGTCTTCGGGGGACCGCAGATACGCAGTATTTT
TRBJ1-2,TRBD1,NA,TRBV7-8,CASTPLGQGAGGYTF,TGTGCCAGCACTCCTCTCGGACAGGGGGCAGGGGGCTACACCTTC
TRBJ1-2,TRBD1,NA,TRBV14,CASSRDSRYTF,TGTGCCAGCAGCCGGGACAGCCGATACACCTTC
TRBJ2-1,NA,few,TRBV7-6,CASSLAGAGNYNEQFF,TGTGCCAGCAGCTTAGCAGGGGCGGGAAACTACAATGAGCAGTTCTTC
TRBJ1-1,NA,NA,TRBV30,CAWSVPTQNMNTEAFF,TGTGCCTGGAGTGTACCGACACAGAACATGAACACTGAAGCTTTCTTT
TRBJ2-7,TRBD1,NA,TRBV2,CASRAPPGQGVHEQYF,TGTGCCAGCAGAGCTCCTCCGGGACAGGGGGTCCACGAGCAGTACTTC